This is a list of T cell receptor beta chains from one sample in a study of T-cell memory formation after mild COVID-19. In TCRdb, the 5' RACE reads were re-called with MiXCR into one record per CDR3 protein. Among 400,000 to 500,000 distinct CDR3 sequences listed, 15% to 25% were seen once. Source material: PBMCs or a T cell subset sorted from them (not recorded which). The receptors stem from an adult woman who had mild COVID-19 (a few samples of this study predate the infection). Cell type and time point are not known. The CDR3 runs from the conserved cysteine through the conserved F or W. Each record gives: V gene, clone size, D gene, J gene, CDR3 protein, CDR3 DNA. D genes are given only for firm matches. Clone sizes are given selectively: once, few, many, or a class where the clone is expanded.

v_gene: TRBV7-7; abundance: few; d_gene: TRBD1; j_gene: TRBJ1-2; CDR3aa: CASSLADRALNYGYTF; CDR3nt: TGTGCCAGCAGCTTAGCGGACAGGGCCCTGAACTATGGCTACACCTTC
v_gene: TRBV25-1; abundance: .; d_gene: .; j_gene: TRBJ2-5; CDR3aa: CASSDTGAQETQYF; CDR3nt: TGTGCCAGCAGTGACACGGGGGCGCAAGAGACCCAGTACTTC
v_gene: TRBV4-1; abundance: .; d_gene: TRBD1; j_gene: TRBJ2-1; CDR3aa: CASSPGQGVKNEQFF; CDR3nt: TGCGCCAGCAGCCCCGGACAGGGGGTAAAGAATGAGCAGTTCTTC
v_gene: TRBV7-2; abundance: many; d_gene: TRBD2; j_gene: TRBJ2-3; CDR3aa: CASSTGLAPDTQYF; CDR3nt: TGTGCCAGCAGCACAGGACTAGCTCCAGATACGCAGTATTTT
v_gene: TRBV5-6; abundance: many; d_gene: .; j_gene: TRBJ1-5; CDR3aa: CASSLWGQPQHF; CDR3nt: TGTGCCAGCAGCTTGTGGGGTCAGCCCCAGCATTTT
v_gene: TRBV6-5; abundance: many; d_gene: .; j_gene: TRBJ2-6; CDR3aa: CASSYSLGAGANVLTF; CDR3nt: TGTGCCAGCAGTTACTCATTGGGGGCAGGGGCCAACGTCCTGACTTTC
v_gene: TRBV6-6; abundance: .; d_gene: .; j_gene: TRBJ2-3; CDR3aa: CASSYTADTQYF; CDR3nt: TGTGCCAGCAGTTACACAGCAGATACGCAGTATTTT
v_gene: TRBV20-1; abundance: .; d_gene: .; j_gene: TRBJ2-7; CDR3aa: CSARPKERWHEQYF; CDR3nt: TGCAGTGCTAGGCCAAAGGAGCGGTGGCACGAGCAGTACTTC
v_gene: TRBV7-9; abundance: .; d_gene: TRBD2; j_gene: TRBJ2-1; CDR3aa: CASSPWTSGDANEQFF; CDR3nt: TGTGCCAGCAGCCCCTGGACTAGCGGAGACGCCAATGAGCAGTTCTTC
v_gene: TRBV7-6; abundance: .; d_gene: TRBD2; j_gene: TRBJ2-7; CDR3aa: CASSFLFRTSVSYEQYF; CDR3nt: TGTGCCAGCAGCTTCCTCTTTCGGACTAGCGTCTCCTACGAGCAGTACTTC
v_gene: TRBV4-1; abundance: few; d_gene: .; j_gene: TRBJ2-2; CDR3aa: CASTLHQGNTGELFF; CDR3nt: TGCGCCAGCACCCTGCACCAGGGGAACACCGGGGAGCTGTTTTTT
v_gene: TRBV6-5; abundance: .; d_gene: TRBD1; j_gene: TRBJ2-7; CDR3aa: CASSYSGTGSSYEQYF; CDR3nt: TGTGCCAGCAGTTACTCCGGGACAGGGAGTTCCTACGAGCAGTACTTC
v_gene: TRBV6-1; abundance: .; d_gene: .; j_gene: TRBJ2-7; CDR3aa: CASSEPGPYEQYF; CDR3nt: TGTGCCAGCAGTGAACCCGGGCCGTACGAGCAGTACTTC
v_gene: TRBV5-1; abundance: many; d_gene: TRBD1; j_gene: TRBJ1-1; CDR3aa: CASSLGGQGTEAFF; CDR3nt: TGCGCCAGCAGCTTGGGGGGACAGGGGACTGAAGCTTTCTTT
v_gene: TRBV11-2; abundance: many; d_gene: .; j_gene: TRBJ2-1; CDR3aa: CASTRRGDYNEQFF; CDR3nt: TGTGCCAGCACCCGACGTGGGGACTACAATGAGCAGTTCTTC
v_gene: TRBV15; abundance: few; d_gene: .; j_gene: TRBJ1-1; CDR3aa: CATSAPRAVNTEAFF; CDR3nt: TGTGCCACCAGCGCCCCACGGGCGGTGAACACTGAAGCTTTCTTT
v_gene: TRBV24-1; abundance: .; d_gene: .; j_gene: TRBJ2-3; CDR3aa: CATRTGLTGDTQYF; CDR3nt: TGTGCCACCCGAACCGGGCTAACCGGAGATACGCAGTATTTT
v_gene: TRBV5-6; abundance: .; d_gene: .; j_gene: TRBJ2-5; CDR3aa: CASSQKGQETQYF; CDR3nt: TGTGCCAGCAGCCAAAAGGGCCAAGAGACCCAGTACTTC
v_gene: TRBV12-3/TRBV12-4; abundance: .; d_gene: .; j_gene: TRBJ1-2; CDR3aa: CASSSGFPGDGYTF; CDR3nt: TGTGCCAGCAGTTCGGGCTTCCCTGGGGATGGCTACACCTTC
v_gene: TRBV27; abundance: few; d_gene: .; j_gene: TRBJ2-7; CDR3aa: CASSLFSGSSYEQYF; CDR3nt: TGTGCCAGCAGTTTATTTTCCGGGAGCTCCTACGAGCAGTACTTC
v_gene: TRBV12-3/TRBV12-4; abundance: .; d_gene: .; j_gene: TRBJ2-1; CDR3aa: CASRRRDLNEQFF; CDR3nt: TGTGCCAGCAGGCGAAGAGACCTCAATGAGCAGTTCTTC
v_gene: TRBV14; abundance: many; d_gene: .; j_gene: TRBJ1-2; CDR3aa: CASSQDRNYGYTF; CDR3nt: TGTGCCAGCAGCCAAGACAGGAACTATGGCTACACCTTC
v_gene: TRBV6-5; abundance: few; d_gene: .; j_gene: TRBJ2-4; CDR3aa: CASSSLGLLAKNIQYF; CDR3nt: TGTGCCAGCAGTTCCCTAGGACTTTTAGCCAAAAACATTCAGTACTTC
v_gene: TRBV4-1; abundance: .; d_gene: .; j_gene: TRBJ2-7; CDR3aa: CASSQVGNSYEQYF; CDR3nt: TGCGCCAGCAGCCAAGTGGGAAATTCCTACGAGCAGTACTTC
v_gene: TRBV29-1; abundance: few; d_gene: .; j_gene: TRBJ2-1; CDR3aa: CSVGARRSNNEQFF; CDR3nt: TGCAGCGTTGGCGCTCGTAGAAGTAACAATGAGCAGTTCTTC
v_gene: TRBV12-3/TRBV12-4; abundance: .; d_gene: .; j_gene: TRBJ1-4; CDR3aa: CASSLQGGVEKLFF; CDR3nt: TGTGCCAGCAGTTTACAGGGTGGGGTTGAAAAACTGTTTTTT
v_gene: TRBV15; abundance: few; d_gene: .; j_gene: TRBJ1-4; CDR3aa: CATSRAGGVGDEKLFF; CDR3nt: TGTGCCACCAGCAGAGCGGGAGGGGTTGGGGATGAAAAACTGTTTTTT
v_gene: TRBV20-1; abundance: many; d_gene: .; j_gene: TRBJ1-5; CDR3aa: CSARDVRGPRDQPQHF; CDR3nt: TGCAGTGCTAGAGATGTTCGGGGGCCGAGGGATCAGCCCCAGCATTTT
v_gene: TRBV12-3/TRBV12-4; abundance: .; d_gene: .; j_gene: TRBJ1-2; CDR3aa: CASSFGQSYGYTF; CDR3nt: TGTGCCAGCAGCTTTGGACAGAGCTATGGCTACACCTTC
v_gene: TRBV7-9; abundance: .; d_gene: .; j_gene: TRBJ2-5; CDR3aa: CASSSYVADQYF; CDR3nt: TGTGCCAGCAGCTCCTACGTTGCAGACCAGTACTTC
v_gene: TRBV7-6; abundance: .; d_gene: .; j_gene: TRBJ1-1; CDR3aa: CASSLEDLNTEAFF; CDR3nt: TGTGCCAGCAGCTTAGAGGACCTGAACACTGAAGCTTTCTTT
v_gene: TRBV4-3; abundance: few; d_gene: .; j_gene: TRBJ2-5; CDR3aa: CASSQDGWQETQYF; CDR3nt: TGCGCCAGCAGCCAAGATGGATGGCAAGAGACCCAGTACTTC
v_gene: TRBV7-9; abundance: few; d_gene: .; j_gene: TRBJ2-1; CDR3aa: CASSLSGTPPDEQFF; CDR3nt: TGTGCCAGCAGCTTATCCGGGACACCCCCCGATGAGCAGTTCTTC
v_gene: TRBV29-1; abundance: .; d_gene: .; j_gene: TRBJ2-3; CDR3aa: CSVETGAVTQYF; CDR3nt: TGCAGCGTTGAAACGGGAGCGGTTACGCAGTATTTT
v_gene: TRBV20-1; abundance: .; d_gene: .; j_gene: TRBJ1-3; CDR3aa: CSARLPSGNTIYF; CDR3nt: TGCAGTGCTAGACTTCCCTCTGGAAACACCATATATTTT